This TCR beta chain came from a study of T cell responses to AZD1222 COVID-19 vaccine. Only in-frame clones appear in the TCRdb table, and some are missing; sequencing was by immunoSEQ multiplex PCR. The sample yields tens of thousands of clones, roughly 89% seen once. Trimming left V 11 bases short and J 5 bases short, with 16 bases between. The germline CDR1 and CDR2 sequences are LNHDA and SQIVND (reference sequence). The CDR3 totals 12 residues. A remark on this clone: The antigen is unknown.

Study outcomes and limitations: Across spike, vaccine-associated CD4 TCRs were found, dominant at 160-218 and 743-854. Spike-specific TCR breadth and depth grew following two AZD1222 doses. Reportedly, nearly half the spike-specific TCRs target unmutated variant regions. Females made up more of the donors, who were largely white British, and clonal diversity may have come out too low.

The chain uses TRBV19 and TRBJ2-7; D not resolved. This receptor was obtained from an adult who received the AZD1222 COVID-19 vaccine. This material consisted of peripheral blood, taken 28 days after the second AZD1222 dose. The CDR3 bases are TGTGCCGCCCGGTCGGATCTCGACGAGCAGTACTTC. Its protein is CAARSDLDEQYF.